Listed below are T cell receptor beta chains from one sample, sequenced in a study of shared clonotypes between healthy human individuals. Libraries were prepared by immunoSEQ multiplex PCR; TCRdb keeps only in-frame clonotypes and omits some of them. The data contain around 2.1 million clones, roughly 91% of them singletons. Source material: naive CD8+ T cells from PBMCs. The receptors come from a man aged 18 to 30 in good health. Some clones in this sample may be carry-over from other donors' samples. Both conserved end residues are part of each CDR3. The D gene is left open where the match is weak.

CDR3aa	d_gene	v_gene	j_gene
CASSPTGVGLGNEQFF	TRBD1	TRBV4-2	TRBJ2-1
CASSMAGRGRYEKLFF	.	TRBV5-6	TRBJ1-4
CASSLLVTNLLGAFF	.	TRBV28	TRBJ1-1
CASSWDSRYEQYF	TRBD1	TRBV6-1	TRBJ2-7
CASSFESGRSYNEQFF	TRBD2	TRBV11-2	TRBJ2-1
CASSQVEGRVAYGYTF	.	TRBV4-2	TRBJ1-2
CASSRETPGVGNQPQHF	.	TRBV4-1	TRBJ1-5
CASSGGDRKEAFF	.	TRBV7-9	TRBJ1-1
CASSLGGGYNEQFF	TRBD2	TRBV4-1	TRBJ2-1
CASSPLSGTYEQYF	TRBD2	TRBV7-2	TRBJ2-7
CASRQDGETQYF	.	TRBV7-9	TRBJ2-5
CASSLAASPKANSPLHF	.	TRBV7-9	TRBJ1-6
CASSLARSRDNEQFF	.	TRBV7-8	TRBJ2-1
CASSLAGVEDTQYF	.	TRBV11-2	TRBJ2-3
CASSLAVSTGELFF	.	TRBV7-8	TRBJ2-2
CASSAPLTSYNEQFF	.	TRBV7-6	TRBJ2-1
CASSRDFFGTIMYGNQPQHF	.	TRBV19	TRBJ1-5
CASSMGGPAETQYF	TRBD2	TRBV4-2	TRBJ2-5
CASSLSRTGAQYF	TRBD1	TRBV27	TRBJ2-3
CASSLAGGRDGYTF	.	TRBV11-2	TRBJ1-2
CASSLEGREAFF	.	TRBV7-9	TRBJ1-1
CASSVGDSYRTDTQYF	.	TRBV9	TRBJ2-3